One and the same sample provided the 10 T cell receptor beta chains below, sequenced in a study of blood T cell repertoires in COVID-19. Produced via immunoSEQ multiplex PCR; TCRdb's table is partial and in-frame only. The data hold about 200,000 clones, with 85% observed a single time. The source material was PBMCs or T cells enriched from blood (not recorded which). The receptors derive from a man aged 35 to 55 who had recovered from COVID-19.

V usage is TRBV12-3 or TRBV12-4 and J usage is TRBJ1-2; D might be TRBD1 (5 bases). CDR3 length: 13 amino acids. Trimming pared 6 bases from V and 2 bases from J, leaving 10 bases between. CDR3 coding DNA: TGTGCCAGCAGACCCGCAGGGAACTATGGCTACACCTTC. Protein: CASRPAGNYGYTF.

The chain employs TRBV11-3 and TRBJ2-2; D possibly corresponds to TRBD2 (5 bases). Germline lookup yields CDR1 SGHNT and CDR2 YENEEA. V lost 0 bases to trimming and J lost 4 bases, with 15 bases between them. The CDR3 runs 17 residues. CDR3 nucleotide sequence: TGTGCCAGCAGCTTAGAGGCAAGTTCCGGGGTCACCGGGGAGCTGTTTTTT. Translation: CASSLEASSGVTGELFF.

This rearrangement joins TRBV4-3 to TRBJ2-3, with 10 bases matching TRBD2. With 4 bases clipped from V and 5 bases from J, the junction kept 12 bases outside the gene matches. The CDR3 contains 17 residues. Germline-derived CDR1 and CDR2 are LGHNA and YSLEER. The CDR3 bases are TGCGCCAGCAGCCCCGGGGTAAGCGGGAGGGCCCTAGATACGCAGTATTTT. This translates into CASSPGVSGRALDTQYF.

The V call is TRBV6-5, the J call TRBJ1-1; weak D call: TRBD1 (6 bases). The CDR3 is 15 amino acids. The ends were cut back, 5 bases at V and 1 base at J, with 14 bases in the middle. Germline V gives CDR1 MNHEY, CDR2 SVGAGI. The DNA of the CDR3 is TGTGCCAGCAGTAAAACAGGGACCCGGAACACTGAAGCTTTCTTT. It is translated as CASSKTGTRNTEAFF.

The chain links TRBV24-1 to TRBJ1-2, with 9 nucleotides matching TRBD1. The CDR3 is 14 residues long. Trimming removed 3 bases from V and 8 bases from J; junction bases left unmatched: 6. CDR1 is KGHDR, CDR2 SFDVKD, per germline. The CDR3 spells CATSDGDRDGGYTF. In DNA, the CDR3 is TGTGCCACCAGTGATGGGGACAGGGATGGGGGCTACACCTTC.

The chain carries TRBV11-3 and TRBJ1-1; D might be TRBD1 (5 bases). The CDR3 runs 17 residues. The V and J ends lost 0 bases and 3 bases respectively, with 17 bases between them. Germline CDR1 SGHNT, CDR2 YENEEA. As DNA, the CDR3 is TGTGCCAGCAGCTTAGAAGGGACTGGGAGTGAGGACACTGAAGCTTTCTTT. As protein: CASSLEGTGSEDTEAFF. The full variable domain, in which reference TRBV11-3 and TRBJ1-1 provide the parts outside the CDR3, is EAGVVQSPRYKIIEKKQPVAFWCNPISGHNTLYWYLQNLGQGPELLIRYENEEAVDDSQLPKDRFSAERLKGVDSTLKIQPAELGDSAVYLCASSLEGTGSEDTEAFFGQGTRLTVV.

V and J are TRBV5-6 and TRBJ2-7; D possibly corresponds to TRBD1 (5 bases). The CDR3 is 13 residues long. V dropped 2 bases and J dropped 3 bases, with 9 bases sitting between them. Germline CDR1 is SGHDT and CDR2 is YYEEEE. In DNA, the CDR3 is TGTGCCAGCAGCTTCGACAGATTCTACGAGCAGTACTTC. Translating gives CASSFDRFYEQYF.

The chain couples TRBV7-9 to TRBJ1-6; tentatively, D is TRBD1 (5 bases). The CDR3 has 12 amino acids. The V gene lost 5 bases and the J gene lost 15 bases, with 14 bases spanning the gap. Germline CDR1 and CDR2: SEHNR and FQNEAQ (reference sequence). Written as DNA, the CDR3 is TGTGCCAGCAGCCTCGACAGTATACTCCTCCACTTT. The encoded protein is CASSLDSILLHF.

The V call is TRBV7-2, the J call TRBJ1-2, with TRBD1 matching over 9 bases. The CDR3 extends over 15 amino acids. The J segment lost 8 bases and the V segment lost 1 base, leaving 8 bases of the junction unmatched. Germline values: CDR1 SGHTA, CDR2 FQGNSA. The CDR3 DNA sequence: TGTGCCAGCAGCTTAGGGAACAGGGGGCTCGGAGGCTACACCTTC. Amino acid sequence: CASSLGNRGLGGYTF.

This chain joins TRBV6-5 and TRBJ1-1; 9 bases match TRBD1. J gave up 5 bases and V 2 bases, and 9 bases lay outside the gene matches. Germline-derived CDR1 and CDR2 are MNHEY and SVGAGI. The CDR3 has 16 amino acids. CDR3 DNA sequence: TGTGCCAGCAGTTACGCATTACAGGGGGCTGGAACTGAAGCTTTCTTT. The encoded protein is CASSYALQGAGTEAFF.